This T cell receptor (beta chain) came from a study of glioma-infiltrating T cells after dendritic cell vaccination. The PCR used 60 V beta and 13 J beta primers. Profiled with immunoSEQ multiplex PCR; TCRdb holds only in-frame clones, not every one. Of about 73,000 clones in the sample, roughly 87% were seen once. Deletions cut 3 bases from V and 5 bases from J, with 13 bases between. CDR3 length: 14 residues. CDR1 and CDR2 from the germline V gene are KGHSH and LQKENI. The sequenced sample was blood, obtained before dendritic cell vaccination. The source is a human donor with glioblastoma. The V and J genes are TRBV18 and TRBJ2-5; possible D gene TRBD1, 5 bases. Here the CDR3 reads CASSPSAGWETQYF. In nucleotides, the CDR3 is TGTGCCAGCTCACCGTCGGCAGGGTGGGAGACCCAGTACTTC.